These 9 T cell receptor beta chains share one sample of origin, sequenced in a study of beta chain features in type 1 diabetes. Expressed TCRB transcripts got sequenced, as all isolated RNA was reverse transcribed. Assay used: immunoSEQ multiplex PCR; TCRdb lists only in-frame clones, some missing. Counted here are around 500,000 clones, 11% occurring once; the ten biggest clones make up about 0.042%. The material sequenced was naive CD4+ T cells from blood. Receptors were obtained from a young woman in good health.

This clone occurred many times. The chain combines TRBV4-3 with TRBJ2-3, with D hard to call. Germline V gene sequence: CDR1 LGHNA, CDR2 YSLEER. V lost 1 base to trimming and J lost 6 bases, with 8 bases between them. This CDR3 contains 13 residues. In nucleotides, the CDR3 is TGCGCCAGCAGCCAAGTTGCAGCGGATACGCAGTATTTT. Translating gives CASSQVAADTQYF.

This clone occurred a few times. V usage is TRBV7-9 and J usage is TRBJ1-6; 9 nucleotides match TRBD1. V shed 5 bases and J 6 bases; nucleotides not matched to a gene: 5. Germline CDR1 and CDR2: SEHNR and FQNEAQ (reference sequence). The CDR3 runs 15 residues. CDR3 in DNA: TGTGCCAGCAGCCCTCCGGGACAGGGTAATTCACCCCTCCACTTT. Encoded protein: CASSPPGQGNSPLHF.

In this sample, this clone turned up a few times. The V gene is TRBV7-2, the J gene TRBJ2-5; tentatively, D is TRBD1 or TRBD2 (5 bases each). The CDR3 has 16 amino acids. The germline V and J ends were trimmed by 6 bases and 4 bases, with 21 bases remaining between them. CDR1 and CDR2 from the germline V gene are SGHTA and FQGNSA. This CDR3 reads CASRRPGQGTLETQYF. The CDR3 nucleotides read TGTGCCAGCAGGCGGCCGGGGCAGGGCACGCTAGAGACCCAGTACTTC.

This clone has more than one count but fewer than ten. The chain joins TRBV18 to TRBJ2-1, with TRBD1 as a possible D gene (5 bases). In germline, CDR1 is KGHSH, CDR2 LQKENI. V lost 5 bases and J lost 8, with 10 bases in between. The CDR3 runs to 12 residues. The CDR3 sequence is CASSVQVDEQFF. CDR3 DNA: TGTGCCAGCTCAGTACAGGTGGATGAGCAGTTCTTC. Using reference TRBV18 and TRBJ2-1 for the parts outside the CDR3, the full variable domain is NAGVMQNPRHLVRRRGQEARLRCSPMKGHSHVYWYRQLPEEGLKFMVYLQKENIIDESGMPKERFSAEFPKEGPSILRIQQVVRGDSAAYFCASSVQVDEQFFGPGTRLTVL.

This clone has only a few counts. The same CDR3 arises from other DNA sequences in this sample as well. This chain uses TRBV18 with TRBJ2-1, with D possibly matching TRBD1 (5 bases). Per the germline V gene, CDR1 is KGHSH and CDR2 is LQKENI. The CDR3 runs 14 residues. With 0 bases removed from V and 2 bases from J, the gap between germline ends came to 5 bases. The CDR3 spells CASSPPGPYNEQFF. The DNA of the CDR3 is TGTGCCAGCTCACCACCGGGGCCCTACAATGAGCAGTTCTTC.

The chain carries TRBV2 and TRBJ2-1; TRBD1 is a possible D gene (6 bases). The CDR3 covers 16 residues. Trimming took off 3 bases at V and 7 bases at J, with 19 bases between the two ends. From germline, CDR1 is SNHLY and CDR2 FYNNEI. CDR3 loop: CASSDRLGQGRNEQFF. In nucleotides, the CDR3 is TGTGCCAGCAGTGATCGATTGGGGCAGGGGAGAAATGAGCAGTTCTTC.

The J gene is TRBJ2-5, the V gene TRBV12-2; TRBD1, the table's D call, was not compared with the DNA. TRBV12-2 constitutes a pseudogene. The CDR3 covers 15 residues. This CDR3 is CASRWTVLLKETQYF. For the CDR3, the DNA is TGTGCAAGTCGCTGGACAGTACTCCTGAAAGAGACCCAGTACTTC.

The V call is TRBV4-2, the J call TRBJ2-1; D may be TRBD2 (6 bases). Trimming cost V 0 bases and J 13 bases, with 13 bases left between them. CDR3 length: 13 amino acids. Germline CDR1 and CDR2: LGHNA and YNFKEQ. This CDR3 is CASSQDPGGVQFF. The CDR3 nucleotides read TGTGCCAGCAGCCAAGATCCTGGCGGGGTTCAGTTCTTC.

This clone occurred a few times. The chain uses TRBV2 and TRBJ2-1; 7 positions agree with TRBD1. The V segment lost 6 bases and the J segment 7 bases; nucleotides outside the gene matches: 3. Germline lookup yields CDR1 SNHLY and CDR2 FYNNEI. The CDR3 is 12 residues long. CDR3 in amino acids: CASRNRGNEQFF. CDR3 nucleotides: TGTGCCAGCAGAAACAGGGGTAATGAGCAGTTCTTC.